Given below is one TCR beta chain in context. These data belong to a study of regulatory T cells in long-lasting Graves disease. Relying on iRepertoire HTBI primers and Arm-PCR of CDR3 regions, the team built TCR beta libraries. TCRdb analysed the multiplex PCR reads with MiXCR anew, one entry per CDR3 protein. The data hold about 470,000 distinct CDR3 sequences, with more than 13% observed a single time. Time point noted: newly diagnosed GD, antithyroid drugs for less than 3 months. RNA extracted from PBMCs served as the sequencing template. In germline, CDR1 is KGHSH, CDR2 LQKENI. This CDR3 spans 18 amino acids. Between the trimmed V and J ends, which lost 3 bases and 1 base, there was a span of 19 bases. These data were also reused for a study on T cells in Graves' hyperthyroidism and ophthalmopathy.

This specimen was peripheral blood mononuclear cells (PBMCs), taken at new diagnosis, from a patient treated with antithyroid drugs. The chain recombines TRBV18 with TRBJ1-3; tentative D call: TRBD1 (6 bases). The sequence derives from a woman in her twenties or thirties with Graves disease. CDR3 sequence (DNA): TGTGCCAGCTCACCCTCACCCGACAGGAGGGCATCTGGAAACACCATATATTTT. It specifies CASSPSPDRRASGNTIYF.